This passage covers 32 T cell receptor beta chains from one sample sequenced in a study of CD8 T cells in Susac syndrome. Random hexamers primed reverse transcription of about 0.5 to 1 ug RNA. TCRdb called the immunoSEQ multiplex PCR reads again in MiXCR, with one record for every CDR3 protein. The sample has some 180,000 distinct CDR3 sequences, 85% to 95% seen once; the top ten hold more than 0.08%. What was sequenced was CD4+ T cells from PBMCs. These receptors came from a human donor with Susac syndrome.

This clonotype appeared once. The chain joins TRBV3-1 to TRBJ1-5; tentatively, D is TRBD1 (6 bases). V was pared by 1 base and J by 11 bases, with 15 bases between. Germline CDR1 LGHDT, CDR2 YNNKEL (reference sequence). This CDR3 has 14 residues. CDR3 amino acids: CASSQGLGGGAQHF. CDR3 DNA: TGTGCCAGCAGCCAAGGATTGGGGGGCGGAGCCCAGCATTTT.

This chain connects TRBV5-1 to TRBJ2-1, with a weak D call TRBD2 (6 bases). V gave up 0 bases and J gave up 5 bases, with 9 bases separating them. The V gene's germline CDR1 is SGHRS and CDR2 YFSETQ. This CDR3 is 14 amino acids long. The CDR3 DNA is TGCGCCAGCAGCTTGGCGGCTAGCGACAATGAGCAGTTCTTC. Amino acids: CASSLAASDNEQFF.

The chain is built from TRBV6-1 and TRBJ2-1; TRBD2 matches 8 bases. After removal of 8 bases from V and 4 bases from J, the junction contained 7 bases not matched to a gene. CDR1 and CDR2 (germline): MNHNS, SASEGT. CDR3 size: 14 residues. CDR3: CASRDASGYNEQFF. CDR3 coding DNA: TGTGCCAGCCGAGACGCTAGCGGGTACAATGAGCAGTTCTTC.

This chain joins TRBV29-1 and TRBJ2-5; 8 nucleotides match TRBD2. J was trimmed by 2 bases and V by 1 base; bases with no gene match: 9. Germline V lookup: CDR1 SQVTM, CDR2 ANQGSEA. The CDR3 totals 16 residues. The CDR3 spells CSVEVSKRGSQETQYF. The CDR3 DNA reads TGCAGCGTTGAAGTGTCCAAGCGGGGGAGTCAAGAGACCCAGTACTTC.

The chain is built from TRBV5-1 and TRBJ2-5; TRBD2 might be the D (7 bases). CDR1 and CDR2 (germline): SGHRS, YFSETQ. There are 13 residues in the CDR3. Trimming left V 4 bases short and J 5 bases short, with 12 bases between. For the CDR3, the DNA is TGCGCCAGCAGCGGGGGGGCCACGGAGACCCAGTACTTC. Protein sequence: CASSGGATETQYF.

The rearrangement links TRBV11-2 to TRBJ2-5; D is possibly TRBD1 (6 bases). Trimming stripped 5 bases from V and 7 bases from J, with 8 bases between. This CDR3 region has 11 residues. Germline V gene data show CDR1 as SGHAT and CDR2 as FQNNGV. For the CDR3, the DNA is TGTGCCAGCAGCCCAGGGGCGACCCAGTACTTC. It yields the protein CASSPGATQYF.

This clonotype appeared once. The gene calls are TRBV5-1 and TRBJ2-7, with TRBD2 as a possible D gene (5 bases). Germline assignment: CDR1 SGHRS and CDR2 YFSETQ. CDR3 length: 16 residues. V lost 2 bases and J 0 bases, leaving 15 bases between the germline ends. The CDR3 nucleotides read TGCGCCAGCAGCTTAAGGAAGGACTCCCTCTCCTACGAGCAGTACTTC. This sequence encodes CASSLRKDSLSYEQYF. Full variable domain (outside the CDR3, taken from reference TRBV5-1 and TRBJ2-7): KAGVTQTPRYLIKTRGQQVTLSCSPISGHRSVSWYQQTPGQGLQFLFEYFSETQRNKGNFPGRFSGRQFSNSRSEMNVSTLELGDSALYLCASSLRKDSLSYEQYFGPGTRLTVT.

This clonotype was picked up one time. This chain links TRBV4-1 with TRBJ1-2; 7 nucleotides agree with TRBD1. The CDR3 length is 14 residues. The germline CDR1 and CDR2 sequences are MGHRA and YSYEKL. With V trimmed by 3 bases and J by 4 bases, 5 bases remained unmatched. In nucleotides, the CDR3 is TGCGCCAGCAGCCACTTGGACAGGCGCTATGGCTACACCTTC. Its protein product is CASSHLDRRYGYTF.

The chain has TRBV18 and TRBJ1-1; 8 bases are shared with TRBD1. CDR1 is KGHSH, CDR2 LQKENI, per germline. The V and J ends lost 5 bases and 4 bases, in that order; junction bases with no gene match: 3. The CDR3 sequence is 13 residues long. This CDR3 is CASSSTGATEAFF. The CDR3 nucleotides read TGTGCCAGCTCATCGACAGGGGCCACTGAAGCTTTCTTT.

CDR3 region: CASTRYRRGYNEQFF. The CDR3 bases are TGTGCCAGCACCCGGTATCGCAGGGGTTACAATGAGCAGTTCTTC. The rearrangement uses TRBV7-2 and TRBJ2-1, with D possibly being TRBD1 (6 bases). From germline, CDR1 is SGHTA and CDR2 FQGNSA. The CDR3 consists of 15 residues. The V and J ends lost 7 bases and 4 bases respectively, with 17 bases between them.

V gene TRBV15 combines with J gene TRBJ1-4; D not resolved. Germline V lookup: CDR1 LNHNV, CDR2 YYDKDF (reference sequence). Trimming took 0 bases from V and 4 from J, leaving 9 bases between them. The CDR3 loop spans 15 amino acids. This chain's CDR3 is CATSRDEKRNEKLFF. The CDR3 bases are TGTGCCACCAGCAGAGATGAGAAGCGTAATGAAAAACTGTTTTTT.

Here the CDR3 reads CSASRPGQGSGYTF. The CDR3 nucleotides read TGCAGTGCATCGCGGCCGGGACAGGGAAGTGGCTACACCTTC. The chain recombines TRBV20-1 with TRBJ1-2, with 9 bases fitting TRBD1. The V segment lost 6 bases and the J segment 7 bases; nucleotides outside the gene matches: 12. The CDR3 extends over 14 amino acids. Germline V CDR1 and CDR2: DFQATT, SNEGSKA (reference sequence).

CDR3 protein: CASSLHLSGRGETQYF. The CDR3 DNA sequence: TGTGCCAGCAGCTTGCACCTTAGCGGGAGGGGAGAGACCCAGTACTTC. The chain links TRBV7-2 to TRBJ2-5; 11 bases align to TRBD2. Trimming took 3 bases from V and 4 from J; bases not matched to a gene: 7. Looked up from germline, CDR1 is SGHTA and CDR2 is FQGNSA. The CDR3 has 16 amino acids.

The V call is TRBV7-9, the J call TRBJ1-2; possibly TRBD1 for D (5 bases). CDR3 length: 12 residues. Trimming took 5 bases from V and 6 from J, leaving 10 bases between them. Germline CDR1 is SEHNR and CDR2 is FQNEAQ (reference sequence). The DNA for the CDR3 is TGTGCCAGCAGCGACCAGGGACATGGCTACACCTTC. As protein: CASSDQGHGYTF. The full variable domain, with the rest looked up from reference TRBV7-9 and TRBJ1-2, is DTGVSQNPRHKITKRGQNVTFRCDPISEHNRLYWYRQTLGQGPEFLTYFQNEAQLEKSRLLSDRFSAERPKGSFSTLEIQRTEQGDSAMYLCASSDQGHGYTFGSGTRLTVV.

The rearrangement joins TRBV10-2 to TRBJ2-5; D possibly corresponds to TRBD2 (5 bases). The CDR3 sequence is 13 residues long. Between the trimmed V and J ends, which lost 5 bases and 6 bases, there was a span of 13 bases. Looked up from germline, CDR1 is WSHSY and CDR2 is SAAADI. CDR3 sequence reads: CASSQRRMKTQYF. CDR3 nucleotide sequence: TGCGCCAGCAGTCAAAGGAGGATGAAGACCCAGTACTTC.

The chain uses TRBV19 and TRBJ2-3; 8 bases are a match to TRBD1. The CDR3 totals 14 residues. V lost 6 bases and J lost 0; bases outside the gene matches: 2. Germline V gives CDR1 LNHDA, CDR2 SQIVND (reference sequence). CDR3 residues: CASRTGESTDTQYF. Written as DNA, the CDR3 is TGTGCCAGTAGGACAGGGGAGAGCACAGATACGCAGTATTTT.

The count of this clonotype is one. The chain couples TRBV4-3 to TRBJ2-7, with D maybe TRBD2 (6 bases). This CDR3 spans 15 amino acids. CDR1 is LGHNA and CDR2 is YSLEER in the germline V gene. Between the trimmed V and J ends, which lost 5 bases and 2 bases, there was a span of 16 bases. CDR3 amino acids: CASSVLYGGTYEQYF. CDR3 sequence (DNA): TGCGCCAGCAGCGTACTTTACGGCGGGACCTACGAGCAGTACTTC.

V gene TRBV25-1 combines with J gene TRBJ2-1; D is perhaps TRBD1 (5 bases). Germline V CDR1 and CDR2: MGHDK, SYGVNS. Trimming cost V 0 bases and J 0 bases, with 9 bases left between them. This CDR3 spans 16 amino acids. The CDR3 loop reads CASSEYQGSSYNEQFF. CDR3 in DNA: TGTGCCAGCAGTGAATACCAGGGAAGCTCCTACAATGAGCAGTTCTTC.

The chain recombines TRBV5-1 with TRBJ2-4; D is unclear. CDR3 size: 13 residues. Germline-derived CDR1 and CDR2 are SGHRS and YFSETQ. V gave up 2 bases and J gave up 1 base, with 4 bases separating them. CDR3 loop: CASSLGAKNIQYF. As DNA, the CDR3 is TGCGCCAGCAGCTTAGGGGCCAAAAACATTCAGTACTTC.

The chain couples TRBV2 to TRBJ1-2; D not resolved. The V gene lost 4 bases and the J gene lost 7 bases, with 10 bases spanning the gap. The CDR3 runs to 12 residues. Germline CDR1 SNHLY, CDR2 FYNNEI. CDR3 DNA sequence: TGTGCCAGCAGTGTCGGAGGTCTTGGCTACACCTTC. This sequence encodes CASSVGGLGYTF.

The chain recombines TRBV11-2 with TRBJ2-7; the D is unclear. Deletions cut 5 bases from V and 6 bases from J, with 14 bases between. The CDR3 is 13 amino acids. From germline, CDR1 is SGHAT and CDR2 FQNNGV. CDR3 residues: CASSPSHGGEQYF. CDR3 nucleotides: TGTGCCAGCAGCCCATCTCATGGCGGCGAGCAGTACTTC. Using reference TRBV11-2 and TRBJ2-7 for the parts outside the CDR3, the full variable domain is EAGVAQSPRYKIIEKRQSVAFWCNPISGHATLYWYQQILGQGPKLLIQFQNNGVVDDSQLPKDRFSAERLKGVDSTLKIQPAKLEDSAVYLCASSPSHGGEQYFGPGTRLTVT.

CDR3 residues: CASSNRTGREAFF. CDR3 coding DNA: TGTGCCAGCAGCAACCGGACGGGCCGTGAAGCTTTCTTT. J is TRBJ1-1 and V is TRBV7-2; no reliable D call. CDR3 length: 13 amino acids. From germline, CDR1 is SGHTA and CDR2 FQGNSA. V was shortened by 5 bases and J by 7 bases, with 14 bases between the two germline ends.

The rearrangement links TRBV20-1 to TRBJ2-7, with D perhaps being TRBD1 or TRBD2 (6 bases each). This CDR3 has 15 residues. CDR1 and CDR2 from the germline V gene are DFQATT and SNEGSKA (reference sequence). With 6 bases removed from V and 0 bases from J, the gap between germline ends came to 18 bases. Written as DNA, the CDR3 is TGCAGTGCGAGGGGGGCACATGGGGACTCCTACGAGCAGTACTTC. Translating it yields CSARGAHGDSYEQYF.

The chain joins TRBV3-1 to TRBJ1-2, with TRBD1 matching 9 bases. The germline gives CDR1 LGHDT, CDR2 YNNKEL (reference sequence). The CDR3 covers 15 residues. Trimming at V came to 0 bases and at J to 6 bases, leaving 5 bases not matched to a gene. The CDR3 DNA sequence: TGTGCCAGCAGCCAAGAGGGGACAGGGCGAAATGGCTACACCTTC. It codes for CASSQEGTGRNGYTF. The full variable domain, with the rest looked up from reference TRBV3-1 and TRBJ1-2, is DTAVSQTPKYLVTQMGNDKSIKCEQNLGHDTMYWYKQDSKKFLKIMFSYNNKELIINETVPNRFSPKSPDKAHLNLHINSLELGDSAVYFCASSQEGTGRNGYTFGSGTRLTVV.

The chain combines TRBV15 with TRBJ2-3; 8 nucleotides line up with TRBD2. The CDR3 is 14 residues long. J gave up 3 bases and V 8 bases, and 7 bases lay outside the gene matches. CDR1 is LNHNV, CDR2 YYDKDF, per germline (reference sequence). The CDR3 bases are TGTGCCACCCGAACGGGAGGGAGGACAGATACGCAGTATTTT. It yields the protein CATRTGGRTDTQYF.

The gene calls are TRBV11-2 and TRBJ2-2; 8 bases are shared with TRBD2. The CDR3 is made up of 14 amino acids. V was clipped by 1 base and J by 6 bases; unmatched bases: 1. Per the germline V gene, CDR1 is SGHAT and CDR2 is FQNNGV. As DNA, the CDR3 is TGTGCCAGCAGCTTAGGAGCGGGGGCCGGGGAGCTGTTTTTT. Translated: CASSLGAGAGELFF.

The CDR3: CASSRITQYGYTF. CDR3 DNA sequence: TGTGCCAGCAGCCGCATCACTCAATATGGCTACACCTTC. This rearrangement joins TRBV12-3 or TRBV12-4 to TRBJ1-2, with D uncertain. CDR3 length equals 13 residues. Trimming removed 6 bases at V and 5 bases at J, with 13 bases between.

CDR3 sequence (DNA): TGCAGTGCGGATTCAGTTGGTAGCGGGAGCAGGGCCTACAATGAGCAGTTCTTC. This gives the protein CSADSVGSGSRAYNEQFF. The chain recombines TRBV20-1 with TRBJ2-1; 9 positions match TRBD2. The CDR3 runs to 18 residues. V lost 6 bases, J lost 2 bases, and 17 bases stayed unmatched. Germline CDR1 DFQATT, CDR2 SNEGSKA (reference sequence).

The chain links TRBV12-3 or TRBV12-4 to TRBJ1-3; the D is unclear. V lost 6 bases and J 1 base, leaving 7 bases between the germline ends. The CDR3 is made up of 13 amino acids. The CDR3 DNA is TGTGCCAGCAGAACCCTATCTGGAAACACCATATATTTT. Protein sequence: CASRTLSGNTIYF.

V is TRBV20-1 and J is TRBJ1-5; D is undetermined. The CDR3 length is 13 residues. Germline loops: CDR1 DFQATT, CDR2 SNEGSKA (reference sequence). The germline V and J ends were trimmed by 3 bases and 4 bases, with 10 bases remaining between them. The CDR3 region is CSARYSGNQPQHF. CDR3 DNA sequence: TGCAGTGCTAGGTATTCGGGAAATCAGCCCCAGCATTTT.

This sequence joins TRBV19 and TRBJ1-2; D may be TRBD1 (6 bases). The CDR3 has 14 residues. V was cut by 1 base and J by 2 bases, with 8 bases left in between. Per germline, CDR1 LNHDA and CDR2 SQIVND (reference sequence). The CDR3 nucleotides read TGTGCCAGTAGTATAGCCGGGGGCAACTATGGCTACACCTTC. The encoded protein is CASSIAGGNYGYTF.

The J gene is TRBJ1-1, the V gene TRBV6-1; D possibly corresponds to TRBD1 (6 bases). Per germline, CDR1 MNHNS and CDR2 SASEGT. V was shortened by 11 bases and J by 0 bases, with 16 bases between the two germline ends. The CDR3 extends over 14 amino acids. The CDR3 spells CACRGHHMNTEAFF. CDR3 bases: TGTGCCTGCCGGGGACACCACATGAACACTGAAGCTTTCTTT.